This entry features one T cell receptor (beta chain) sequence. This entry belongs to a study of blood T cell repertoires in COVID-19. Germline values: CDR1 LNHDA, CDR2 SQIVND (reference sequence). This CDR3 comprises 13 residues. V trimming: 5 bases; J trimming: 9 bases; junction bases outside the gene matches: 3. Method: immunoSEQ multiplex PCR; TCRdb's copy keeps in-frame clones and lacks some. The profile shows tens of thousands of clones, 70% to 85% of them singletons. Specimen: peripheral blood. The chain couples TRBV19 to TRBJ1-6; TRBD1 agrees at 8 bases. The sequence was collected from a human donor in a cohort sampled during active COVID-19. The CDR3 nucleotides read TGTGCCAGTAGTGCCACAGGGGGTTCACCCCTCCACTTT. It codes for CASSATGGSPLHF.